This is a list of T cell receptor beta chains from one sample in a study of CD8+CD57+ T cells in acquired aplastic anemia. MiXCR, applied by TCRdb to the reads, yields one record per CDR3 protein. The sample lists under 200,000 distinct CDR3 sequences; around 48% were seen once. What was sequenced was sorted CD4+, CD8+, or CD8+CD57+ T cells (not recorded which) from PBMCs. These receptors were obtained from a human donor with aplastic anemia. Both conserved end residues are trimmed from each CDR3.

>TRBV12-3/TRBV12-4
ASSEGLAGPRTGELF
>TRBV9
ASSERGTPYNEQF
>TRBV10-3
AISESPGRQHSYEQY
>TRBV6-5
ASSLKGQGYNYGYT
>TRBV7-9
ASSLLSQMNTEAF
>TRBV10-3
ATTHKETGRTDTQY
>TRBV4-2
ASSNPGSDADGYT
>TRBV24-1
ATSGSGELF
>TRBV3-1
ASSPGTSGPTTQDTQY
>TRBV24-1
ATSDPGAGQPQH
>TRBV14
ASSSFGTGTTDTQY
>TRBV2
ASSPGPYHSNQPQH
>TRBV14
ASSQFSRGEAF
>TRBV25-1
ASSGGAGGGYGYT
>TRBV20-1
SASGVGTGKETQY
>TRBV20-1
SATGTRTSYEQY
>TRBV4-3
ASSQGQLSYEQY
>TRBV19
ASSRGDRGRNQPQH
>TRBV29-1
SGDSQGMGTDTQY